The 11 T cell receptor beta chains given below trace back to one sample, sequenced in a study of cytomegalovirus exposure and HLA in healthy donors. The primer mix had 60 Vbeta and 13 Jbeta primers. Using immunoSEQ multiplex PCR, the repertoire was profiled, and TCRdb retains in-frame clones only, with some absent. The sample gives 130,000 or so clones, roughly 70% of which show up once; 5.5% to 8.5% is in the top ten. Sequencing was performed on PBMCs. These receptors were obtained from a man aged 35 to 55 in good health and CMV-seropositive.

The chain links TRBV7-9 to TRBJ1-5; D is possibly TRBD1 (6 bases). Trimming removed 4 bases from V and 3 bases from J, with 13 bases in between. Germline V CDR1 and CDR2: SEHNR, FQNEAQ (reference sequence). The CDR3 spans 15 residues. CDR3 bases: TGTGCCAGCAGCTCAGCCGGGACACACAATCAGCCCCAGCATTTT. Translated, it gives CASSSAGTHNQPQHF. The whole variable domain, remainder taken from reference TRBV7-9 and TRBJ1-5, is DTGVSQNPRHKITKRGQNVTFRCDPISEHNRLYWYRQTLGQGPEFLTYFQNEAQLEKSRLLSDRFSAERPKGSFSTLEIQRTEQGDSAMYLCASSSAGTHNQPQHFGDGTRLSIL.

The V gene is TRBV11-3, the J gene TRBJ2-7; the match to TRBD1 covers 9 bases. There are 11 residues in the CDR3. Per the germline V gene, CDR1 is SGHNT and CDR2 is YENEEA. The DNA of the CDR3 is TGTGCCAGCAGCTTGAACAGGGGGCGCTGGGTC. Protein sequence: CASSLNRGRWV.

Here the CDR3 DNA reads TGCGCCAGCAGCTCGGACCTACTAGCGGGGGGCCTCAATGAGCAGTTCTTC. This translates into CASSSDLLAGGLNEQFF. The chain combines TRBV5-1 with TRBJ2-1, with 12 bases aligning to TRBD2. The CDR3 length is 17 residues. Germline trimming cut 3 bases from V and 6 bases from J; bases unmatched to any gene: 10. CDR1 is SGHRS, CDR2 YFSETQ, per germline.

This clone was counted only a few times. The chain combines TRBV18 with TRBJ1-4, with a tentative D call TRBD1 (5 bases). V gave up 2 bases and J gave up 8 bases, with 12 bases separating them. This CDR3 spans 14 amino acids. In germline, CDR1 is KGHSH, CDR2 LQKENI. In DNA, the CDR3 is TGTGCCAGCTCACCAGGCTATAAGGGGGAAAAACTGTTTTTT. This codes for CASSPGYKGEKLFF.

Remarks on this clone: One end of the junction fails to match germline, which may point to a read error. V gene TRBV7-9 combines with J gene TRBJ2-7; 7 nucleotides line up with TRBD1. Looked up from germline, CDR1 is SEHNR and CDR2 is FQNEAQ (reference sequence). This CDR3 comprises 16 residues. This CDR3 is CSSSLEGQPVSYEQYF. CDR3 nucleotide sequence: TGTTCCAGCAGCTTAGAGGGACAGCCAGTCTCCTACGAGCAGTACTTC.

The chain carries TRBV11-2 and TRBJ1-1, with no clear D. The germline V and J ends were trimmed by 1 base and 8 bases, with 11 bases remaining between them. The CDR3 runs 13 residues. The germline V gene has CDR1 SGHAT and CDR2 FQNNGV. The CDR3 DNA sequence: TGTGCCAGCAGCTTAGCCCCTGTTGTGGAAGCTTTCTTT. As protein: CASSLAPVVEAFF.

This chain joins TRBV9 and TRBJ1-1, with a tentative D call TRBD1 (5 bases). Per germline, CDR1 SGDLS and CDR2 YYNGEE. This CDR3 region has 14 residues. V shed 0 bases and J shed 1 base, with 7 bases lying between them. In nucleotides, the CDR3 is TGTGCCAGCAGCGTAGGAACAGGGAACACTGAAGCTTTCTTT. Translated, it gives CASSVGTGNTEAFF.

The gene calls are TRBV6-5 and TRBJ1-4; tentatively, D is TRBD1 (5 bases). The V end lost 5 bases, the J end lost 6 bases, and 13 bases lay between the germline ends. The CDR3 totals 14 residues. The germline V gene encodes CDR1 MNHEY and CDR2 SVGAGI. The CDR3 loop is CASSPNGGYEKLFF. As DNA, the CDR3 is TGTGCCAGCAGTCCAAACGGGGGATATGAAAAACTGTTTTTT.

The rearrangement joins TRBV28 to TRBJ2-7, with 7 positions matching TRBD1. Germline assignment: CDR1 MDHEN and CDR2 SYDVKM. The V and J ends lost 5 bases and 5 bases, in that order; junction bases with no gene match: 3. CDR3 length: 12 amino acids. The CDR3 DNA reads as TGTGCCAGCAGTGACAGGGTTAACGAGCAGTACTTC. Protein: CASSDRVNEQYF.

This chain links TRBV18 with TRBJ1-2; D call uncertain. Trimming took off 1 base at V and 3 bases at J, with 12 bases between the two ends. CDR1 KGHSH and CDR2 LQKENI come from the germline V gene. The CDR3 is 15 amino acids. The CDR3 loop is CASSPQPGRDYGYTF. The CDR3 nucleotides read TGTGCCAGCTCACCACAACCCGGGAGGGACTATGGCTACACCTTC.

CDR3 bases: TGTGCCACCAGCGGCGGACGGGAGACCTACAATGAGCAGTTCTTC. It codes for CATSGGRETYNEQFF. The rearrangement links TRBV15 to TRBJ2-1; D is perhaps TRBD2 (6 bases). Germline-derived CDR1 and CDR2 are LNHNV and YYDKDF (reference sequence). CDR3 length: 15 residues. Trimming shortened V by 5 bases and J by 2 bases, and 13 bases separated the two germline ends.